The clone carrying this T cell receptor (beta chain) turned up a few times. The sample is drawn from a study of T-cell reconstitution after alpha-beta-depleted transplantation in children. The CDR3 is 14 residues long. V shed 2 bases and J shed 5 bases, with 12 bases lying between them. The germline CDR1 and CDR2 sequences are SGHTA and FQGNSA. The library targeted TCRbeta and was prepared with unique molecular identifiers. TCRdb redid the calling of the PCR reads with MiXCR, one entry per CDR3 protein. The profile covers about 610,000 distinct CDR3 sequences, with 8% to 11% appearing a single time and around 4% taken by the ten largest.

This clonotype was sampled from a human donor who donated a stem cell graft to a child with acute myeloid leukemia. The chain couples TRBV7-2 to TRBJ2-5; D call uncertain. Sequenced here: PBMCs from the stem cell graft donor, sampled from the stem cell graft. This CDR3 reads CASSLLSGRETQYF. The CDR3 DNA is TGTGCCAGCAGCTTATTATCGGGTCGGGAGACCCAGTACTTC.